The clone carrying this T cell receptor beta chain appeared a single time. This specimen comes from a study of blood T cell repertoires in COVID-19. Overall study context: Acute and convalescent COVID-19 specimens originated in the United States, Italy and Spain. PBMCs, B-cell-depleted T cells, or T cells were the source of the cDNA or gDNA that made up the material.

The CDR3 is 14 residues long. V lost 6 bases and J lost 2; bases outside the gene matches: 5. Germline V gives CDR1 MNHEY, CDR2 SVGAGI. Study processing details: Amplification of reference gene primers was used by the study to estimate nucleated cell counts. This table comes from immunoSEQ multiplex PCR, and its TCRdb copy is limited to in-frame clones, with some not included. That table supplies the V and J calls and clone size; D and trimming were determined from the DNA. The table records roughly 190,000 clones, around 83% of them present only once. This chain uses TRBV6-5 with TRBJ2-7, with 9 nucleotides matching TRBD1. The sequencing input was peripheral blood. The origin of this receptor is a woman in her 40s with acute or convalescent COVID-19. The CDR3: CASRTGTGPYEQYF. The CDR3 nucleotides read TGTGCCAGCAGGACCGGGACAGGGCCCTACGAGCAGTACTTC.